This TCR beta chain was sequenced during a study of blood T cell repertoires in COVID-19. Study-level information: The United States, Italy and Spain supplied acute and convalescent COVID-19 samples. Sources were T cells, B-cell-depleted T cells, or PBMCs; the material itself was cDNA or gDNA.

The germline V gene has CDR1 SGHNT and CDR2 YENEEA. V shed 5 bases and J 7 bases; nucleotides not matched to a gene: 12. The CDR3 contains 17 residues. Repertoires were generated with immunoSEQ multiplex PCR, while TCRdb's copy carries only in-frame clones and drops some. The profile shows over 350,000 clones, roughly nine tenths of them singletons. Which cohort a participant joined came from the clinical history participants gave. In the 2 weeks before study entry, exposed participants met a COVID-19 case, which was PCR-confirmed or clinician-diagnosed. What was sequenced was PBMCs or T cells enriched from blood (not recorded which). This receptor was taken from a woman aged 35 to 49 who had been exposed to COVID-19. The chain is built from TRBV11-3 and TRBJ1-4; 11 positions agree with TRBD1. CDR3 DNA: TGTGCCAGCAGCCCCGGACAGGGGGCCACCCTCAGTGAAAAACTGTTTTTT. It is translated as CASSPGQGATLSEKLFF.